This passage covers 10 T cell receptor beta chains from one sample sequenced in a study of T cell responses to AZD1222 COVID-19 vaccine. Data came from immunoSEQ multiplex PCR; TCRdb stores just in-frame clones and leaves some out. The sample lists some 130,000 clones; 75% to 95% were seen once. The sample was peripheral blood, taken 28 days after the second AZD1222 dose. The receptor set was obtained from an adult who received the AZD1222 COVID-19 vaccine.

This sequence joins TRBV19 and TRBJ1-1; D gene uncertain. CDR1 LNHDA and CDR2 SQIVND come from the germline V gene (reference sequence). This CDR3 spans 14 amino acids. V dropped 3 bases and J dropped 4 bases, with 12 bases sitting between them. The CDR3 region is CASSIRGGFTEAFF. For the CDR3, the DNA is TGTGCCAGTAGTATCCGGGGAGGGTTCACTGAAGCTTTCTTT.

The chain couples TRBV30 to TRBJ2-3; D is undetermined. The length of the CDR3 is 11 residues. The germline V gene encodes CDR1 GTSNPN and CDR2 SVGIG (reference sequence). Trimming took off 2 bases at V and 8 bases at J, with 8 bases between the two ends. CDR3 nucleotides: TGTGCCTGGAGTCCGTCTGGTACGCAGTATTTT. It specifies CAWSPSGTQYF.

The CDR3: CATSPHGDTQYF. The DNA for the CDR3 is TGTGCCACCAGCCCTCACGGGGATACGCAGTATTTT. The gene calls are TRBV15 and TRBJ2-3, with D unresolved. CDR1 LNHNV and CDR2 YYDKDF come from the germline V gene (reference sequence). V gave up 5 bases and J gave up 6 bases, with 9 bases separating them. The CDR3 is made up of 12 amino acids.

This chain connects TRBV5-6 to TRBJ2-7; maybe TRBD1 (6 bases). The CDR3 sequence is 14 residues long. Between the trimmed V and J ends, which lost 0 bases and 3 bases, there was a span of 10 bases. CDR1 and CDR2 from the germline V gene are SGHDT and YYEEEE. The CDR3 coding sequence is TGTGCCAGCAGCTTGGTTGGACAGTTCTACGAGCAGTACGTC. It translates to CASSLVGQFYEQYV.

This chain connects TRBV10-2 to TRBJ2-2; D tentatively reads TRBD1 or TRBD2 (5 bases each). Trimming left V 0 bases short and J 4 bases short, with 9 bases between. The CDR3 spans 15 residues. Germline CDR1 reads WSHSY; CDR2 reads SAAADI. The CDR3 DNA is TGCGCCAGCAGTGAGTCGGGGGACCTCACCGGGGAGCTGTTTTTT. Amino acids: CASSESGDLTGELFF.

J is TRBJ2-7 and V is TRBV27; 7 bases fit TRBD1. The CDR3 sequence is 15 residues long. Trimming removed 6 bases from V and 0 bases from J; junction bases left unmatched: 8. CDR1 is MNHEY, CDR2 SMNVEV, per germline (reference sequence). The CDR3: CASSRTGVSSYEQYF. CDR3 nucleotide sequence: TGTGCCAGCAGCCGAACAGGGGTGAGCTCCTACGAGCAGTACTTC.

V gene TRBV6-4 combines with J gene TRBJ1-4, with a weak D call TRBD1 (5 bases). With 2 bases removed from V and 7 bases from J, the gap between germline ends came to 14 bases. Germline assignment: CDR1 MRHNA and CDR2 SNTAGT. The CDR3 is 15 amino acids. CDR3 region: CASSDGDRASEKLFF. In DNA form, the CDR3 reads TGTGCCAGCAGTGACGGGGACCGGGCAAGTGAAAAACTGTTTTTT.

The J gene is TRBJ1-1, the V gene TRBV19, with 8 bases that match TRBD1. The CDR3 extends over 14 amino acids. Germline lookup yields CDR1 LNHDA and CDR2 SQIVND (reference sequence). The junction had 11 bases not matched to a gene; V was cut back by 10 bases and J by 4 bases. This chain's CDR3 is CATRVGRGPTEAFF. The DNA of the CDR3 is TGTGCCACTCGCGTCGGCAGGGGGCCCACTGAAGCTTTCTTT.

This chain uses TRBV29-1 with TRBJ1-1; 8 bases fit TRBD1. V shed 3 bases, J shed 8 bases, and the junction held 11 bases outside the gene matches. CDR3 length: 14 residues. Looked up from germline, CDR1 is SQVTM and CDR2 is ANQGSEA. CDR3 residues: CSVDRGQGGYEAFF. The CDR3 nucleotides are TGCAGCGTTGACCGCGGACAGGGAGGGTACGAAGCTTTCTTT.

The V call is TRBV6-1, the J call TRBJ2-1, with D perhaps assigned TRBD1 or TRBD2 (5 bases each). Trimming shortened V by 3 bases and J by 4 bases, and 13 bases separated the two germline ends. There are 15 residues in the CDR3. The germline gives CDR1 MNHNS, CDR2 SASEGT. The CDR3 loop reads CASSDAGTDYNEQFF. The DNA of the CDR3 is TGTGCCAGCAGTGACGCCGGGACGGATTACAATGAGCAGTTCTTC.